This T cell receptor (beta chain) is drawn from a study of blood T cell repertoires in COVID-19. Overall study context: Material from acute and convalescent COVID-19 was sourced from the United States, Italy and Spain. The analysed material was cDNA or gDNA that came from T cells, B-cell-depleted T cells, or PBMCs.

The CDR3 is made up of 11 amino acids. From germline, CDR1 is MDHEN and CDR2 SYDVKM. Trimming left V 8 bases short and J 8 bases short, with 12 bases between. In the original workflow: Researchers report that nucleated cell counts were estimated from reference gene primer amplification. The method was immunoSEQ multiplex PCR; TCRdb's version includes in-frame clones alone and lacks a portion of them. From that table come the V and J calls and clone size; the DNA was used to work out D and trimming. In the table there are fewer than 100,000 clones, around 90% of which are singletons. The chain carries TRBV28 and TRBJ1-1, with D tentatively TRBD1 (5 bases). The sequenced sample consisted of peripheral blood. This TCR came from an elderly woman with acute or convalescent COVID-19. The CDR3 DNA follows: TGTGCCAGCGTCCGGGGGTCAGAAGCTTTCTTT. It codes for CASVRGSEAFF.